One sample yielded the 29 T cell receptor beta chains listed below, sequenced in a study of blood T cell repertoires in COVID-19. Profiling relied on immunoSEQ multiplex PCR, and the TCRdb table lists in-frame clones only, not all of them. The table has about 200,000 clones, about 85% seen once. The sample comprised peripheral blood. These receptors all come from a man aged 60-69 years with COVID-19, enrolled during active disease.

The CDR3 DNA reads as TGTGCCAGCAGCCAGGCAGGGGGCTCGGACTATGGCTACACCTTC. This codes for CASSQAGGSDYGYTF. V and J are TRBV3-1 (or the pseudogene TRBV3-2) and TRBJ1-2; 8 positions agree with TRBD1. The CDR3 length is 15 residues. Per germline, CDR1 LGHDT and CDR2 YNNKEL (reference sequence). V was clipped by 3 bases and J by 3 bases; unmatched bases: 6.

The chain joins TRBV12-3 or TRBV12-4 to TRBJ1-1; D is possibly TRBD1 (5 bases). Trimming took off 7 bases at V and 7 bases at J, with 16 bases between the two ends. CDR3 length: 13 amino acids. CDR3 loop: CASILYDSLEAFF. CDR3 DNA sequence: TGTGCCAGCATCCTATACGACAGCCTTGAAGCTTTCTTT.

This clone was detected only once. The CDR3 sequence is CASSFKGSVTDTQYF. The DNA of the CDR3 is TGCGCCAGCAGCTTTAAGGGGTCTGTAACAGATACGCAGTATTTT. The genes are TRBV5-1 and TRBJ2-3, with a possible D match to TRBD1 (5 bases). Per the germline V gene, CDR1 is SGHRS and CDR2 is YFSETQ. CDR3 size: 15 residues. Trimming shortened V by 2 bases and J by 3 bases, and 13 bases separated the two germline ends.

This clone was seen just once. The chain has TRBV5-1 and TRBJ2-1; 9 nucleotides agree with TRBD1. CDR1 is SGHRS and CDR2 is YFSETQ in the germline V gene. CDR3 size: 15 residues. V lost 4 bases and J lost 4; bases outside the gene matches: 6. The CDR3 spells CASSDGQGIYNEQFF. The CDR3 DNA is TGCGCCAGCAGCGATGGACAGGGGATTTACAATGAGCAGTTCTTC. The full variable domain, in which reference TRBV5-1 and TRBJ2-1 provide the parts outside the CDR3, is KAGVTQTPRYLIKTRGQQVTLSCSPISGHRSVSWYQQTPGQGLQFLFEYFSETQRNKGNFPGRFSGRQFSNSRSEMNVSTLELGDSALYLCASSDGQGIYNEQFFGPGTRLTVL.

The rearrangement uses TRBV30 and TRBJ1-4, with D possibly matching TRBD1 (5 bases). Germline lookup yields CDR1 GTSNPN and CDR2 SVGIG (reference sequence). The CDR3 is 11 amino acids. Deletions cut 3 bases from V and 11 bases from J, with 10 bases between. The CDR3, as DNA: TGTGCCTGGAGGTTCGGGGGGAAACTGTTTTTT. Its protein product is CAWRFGGKLFF. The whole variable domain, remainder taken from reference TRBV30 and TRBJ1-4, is SQTIHQWPATLVQPVGSPLSLECTVEGTSNPNLYWYRQAAGRGLQLLFYSVGIGQISSEVPQNLSASRPQDRQFILSSKKLLLSDSGFYLCAWRFGGKLFFGSGTQLSVL.

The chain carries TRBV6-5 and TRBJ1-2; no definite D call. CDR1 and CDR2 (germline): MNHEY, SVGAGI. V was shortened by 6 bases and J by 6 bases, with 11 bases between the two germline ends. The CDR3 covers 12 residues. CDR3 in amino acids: CASSLQRDGYTF. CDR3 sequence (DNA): TGTGCCAGCAGCCTTCAGAGGGATGGCTACACCTTC.

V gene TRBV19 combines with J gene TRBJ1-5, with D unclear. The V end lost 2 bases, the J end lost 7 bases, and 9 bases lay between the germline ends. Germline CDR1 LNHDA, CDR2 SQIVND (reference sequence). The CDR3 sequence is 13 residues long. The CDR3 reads CASSIRVGQPQHF. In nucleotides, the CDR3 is TGTGCCAGTAGTATACGGGTAGGACAGCCCCAGCATTTT.

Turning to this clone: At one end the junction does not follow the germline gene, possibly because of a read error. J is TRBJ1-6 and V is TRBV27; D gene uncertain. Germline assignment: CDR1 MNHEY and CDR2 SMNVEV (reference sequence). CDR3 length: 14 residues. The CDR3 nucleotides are TGTGCCAGCAGTTTACAGGCAAATAACTCACCCCTCCACTTT. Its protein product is CASSLQANNSPLHF.

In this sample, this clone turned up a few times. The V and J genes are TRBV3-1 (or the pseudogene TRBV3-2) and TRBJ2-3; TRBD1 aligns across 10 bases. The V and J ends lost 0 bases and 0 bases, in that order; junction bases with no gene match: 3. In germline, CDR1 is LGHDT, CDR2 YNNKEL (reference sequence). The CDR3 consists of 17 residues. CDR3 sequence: CASSQDRQGASTDTQYF. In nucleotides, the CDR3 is TGTGCCAGCAGCCAAGATCGACAGGGGGCTAGCACAGATACGCAGTATTTT.

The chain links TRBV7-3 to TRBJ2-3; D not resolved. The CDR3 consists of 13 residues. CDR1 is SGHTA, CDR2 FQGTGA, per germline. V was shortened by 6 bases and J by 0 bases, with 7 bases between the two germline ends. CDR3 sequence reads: CASRPTSTDTQYF. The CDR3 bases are TGTGCCAGCAGGCCAACTAGCACAGATACGCAGTATTTT. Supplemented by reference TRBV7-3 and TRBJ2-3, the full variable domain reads GAGVSQTPSNKVTEKGKYVELRCDPISGHTALYWYRQSLGQGPEFLIYFQGTGAADDSGLPNDRFFAVRPEGSVSTLKIQRTERGDSAVYLCASRPTSTDTQYFGPGTRLTVL.

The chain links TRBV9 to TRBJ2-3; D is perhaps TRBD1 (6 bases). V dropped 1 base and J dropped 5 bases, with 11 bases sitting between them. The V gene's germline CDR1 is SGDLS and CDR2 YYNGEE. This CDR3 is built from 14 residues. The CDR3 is CASSVHRVEDTQYF. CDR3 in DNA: TGTGCCAGCAGCGTACACAGGGTTGAAGATACGCAGTATTTT. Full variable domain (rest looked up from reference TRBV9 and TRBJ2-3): DSGVTQTPKHLITATGQRVTLRCSPRSGDLSVYWYQQSLDQGLQFLIQYYNGEERAKGNILERFSAQQFPDLHSELNLSSLELGDSALYFCASSVHRVEDTQYFGPGTRLTVL.

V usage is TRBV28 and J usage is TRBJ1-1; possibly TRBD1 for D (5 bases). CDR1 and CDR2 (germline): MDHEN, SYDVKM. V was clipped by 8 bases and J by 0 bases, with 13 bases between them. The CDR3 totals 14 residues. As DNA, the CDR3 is TGTGCCAGCTCCCCCCACAGGCTGAACACTGAAGCTTTCTTT. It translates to CASSPHRLNTEAFF.

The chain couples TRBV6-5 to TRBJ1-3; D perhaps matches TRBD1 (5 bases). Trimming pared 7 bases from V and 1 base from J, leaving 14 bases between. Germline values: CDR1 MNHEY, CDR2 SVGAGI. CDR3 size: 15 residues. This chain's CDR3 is CASTLTGGSGNTIYF. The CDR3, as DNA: TGTGCCAGCACGCTTACGGGGGGTTCTGGAAACACCATATATTTT.

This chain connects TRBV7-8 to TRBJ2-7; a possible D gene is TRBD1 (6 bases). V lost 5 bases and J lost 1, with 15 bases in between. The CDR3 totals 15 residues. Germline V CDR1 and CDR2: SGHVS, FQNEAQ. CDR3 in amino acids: CASSGGQGPSYEQYF. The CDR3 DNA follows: TGTGCCAGCAGCGGTGGCCAGGGGCCTTCCTACGAGCAGTACTTC. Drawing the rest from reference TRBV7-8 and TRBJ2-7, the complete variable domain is GAGVSQSPRYKVAKRGQDVALRCDPISGHVSLFWYQQALGQGPEFLTYFQNEAQLDKSGLPSDRFFAERPEGSVSTLKIQRTQQEDSAVYLCASSGGQGPSYEQYFGPGTRLTVT.

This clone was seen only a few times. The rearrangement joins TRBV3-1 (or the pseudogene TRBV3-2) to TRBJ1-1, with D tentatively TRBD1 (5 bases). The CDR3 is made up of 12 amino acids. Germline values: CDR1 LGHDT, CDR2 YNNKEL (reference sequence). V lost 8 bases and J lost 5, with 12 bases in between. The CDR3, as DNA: TGTGCCAGCGGGGCAGGGTGGACTGAAGCTTTCTTT. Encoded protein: CASGAGWTEAFF.

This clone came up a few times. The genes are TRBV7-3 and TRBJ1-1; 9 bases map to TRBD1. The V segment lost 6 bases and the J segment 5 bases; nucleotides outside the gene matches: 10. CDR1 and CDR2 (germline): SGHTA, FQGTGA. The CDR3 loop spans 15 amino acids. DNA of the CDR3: TGTGCCAGCAGTTTTACAGGGGGCGAGGGAACTGAAGCTTTCTTT. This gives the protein CASSFTGGEGTEAFF.

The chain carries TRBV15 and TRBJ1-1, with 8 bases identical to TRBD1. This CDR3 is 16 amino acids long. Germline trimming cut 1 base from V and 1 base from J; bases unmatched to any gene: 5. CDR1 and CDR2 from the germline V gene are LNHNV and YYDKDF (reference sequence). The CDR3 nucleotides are TGTGCCACCAGCAGAGGCAGGACAGGGAAGAACACTGAAGCTTTCTTT. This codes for CATSRGRTGKNTEAFF.

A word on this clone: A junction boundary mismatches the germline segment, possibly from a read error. The CDR3 coding sequence is TGTGCCAGCAGTCAAGCCGGGACAGGGTCCTACAATGAGCAGTTCTTC. This encodes CASSQAGTGSYNEQFF. The chain joins TRBV14 to TRBJ2-1, with 9 bases that match TRBD1. CDR1 is SGHDN, CDR2 FVKESK, per germline. CDR3 length equals 16 residues.

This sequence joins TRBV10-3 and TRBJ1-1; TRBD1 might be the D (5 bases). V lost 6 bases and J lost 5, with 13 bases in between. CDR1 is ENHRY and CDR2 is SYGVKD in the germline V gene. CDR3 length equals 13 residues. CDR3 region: CAISAGDGTEAFF. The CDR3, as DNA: TGTGCCATCAGCGCGGGGGATGGTACTGAAGCTTTCTTT.

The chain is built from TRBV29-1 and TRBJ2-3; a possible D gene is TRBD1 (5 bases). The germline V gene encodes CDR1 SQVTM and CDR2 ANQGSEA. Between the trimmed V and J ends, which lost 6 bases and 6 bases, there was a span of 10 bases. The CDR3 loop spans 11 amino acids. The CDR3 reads CSVDNRDTQYF. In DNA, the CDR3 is TGCAGCGTGGATAACAGGGATACGCAGTATTTT.

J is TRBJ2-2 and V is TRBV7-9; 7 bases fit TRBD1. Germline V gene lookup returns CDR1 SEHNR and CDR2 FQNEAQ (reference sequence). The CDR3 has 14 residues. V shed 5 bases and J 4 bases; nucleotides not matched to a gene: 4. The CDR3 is CASSQAGGTGELFF. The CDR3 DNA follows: TGTGCCAGCAGCCAAGCAGGGGGCACCGGGGAGCTGTTTTTT. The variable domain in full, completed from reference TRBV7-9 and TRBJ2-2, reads DTGVSQNPRHKITKRGQNVTFRCDPISEHNRLYWYRQTLGQGPEFLTYFQNEAQLEKSRLLSDRFSAERPKGSFSTLEIQRTEQGDSAMYLCASSQAGGTGELFFGEGSRLTVL.

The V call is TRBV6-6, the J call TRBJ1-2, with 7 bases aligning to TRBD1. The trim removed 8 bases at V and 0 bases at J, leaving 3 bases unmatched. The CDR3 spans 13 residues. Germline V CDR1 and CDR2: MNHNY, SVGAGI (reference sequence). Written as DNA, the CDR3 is TGTGCCAGCGGGACAGAAGCTAACTATGGCTACACCTTC. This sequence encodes CASGTEANYGYTF.

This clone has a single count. CDR3 bases: TGTGCCAGCCTCGAGGACACCTCCTACGAGCAGTACTTC. Amino acids: CASLEDTSYEQYF. The rearrangement uses TRBV6-5 and TRBJ2-7; weak D call: TRBD1 (5 bases). The length of the CDR3 is 13 residues. V shed 8 bases and J shed 0 bases, with 11 bases lying between them. Per germline, CDR1 MNHEY and CDR2 SVGAGI.

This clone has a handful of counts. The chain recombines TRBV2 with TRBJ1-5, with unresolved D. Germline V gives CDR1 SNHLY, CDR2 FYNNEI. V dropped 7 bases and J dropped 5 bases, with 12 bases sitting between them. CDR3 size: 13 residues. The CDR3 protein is CASKEQWDQPQHF. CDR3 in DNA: TGTGCCAGCAAGGAACAGTGGGATCAGCCCCAGCATTTT.

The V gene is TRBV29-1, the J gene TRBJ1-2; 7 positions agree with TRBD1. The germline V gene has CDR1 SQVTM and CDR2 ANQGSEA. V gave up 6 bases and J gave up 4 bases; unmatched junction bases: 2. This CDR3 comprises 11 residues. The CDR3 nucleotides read TGCAGCGTCCGGGACAGCTATGGCTACACCTTC. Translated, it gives CSVRDSYGYTF.

This CDR3 reads CASSSSPGNTIYF. CDR3 coding DNA: TGTGCCAGCAGCTCCTCCCCTGGAAACACCATATATTTT. The chain is built from TRBV7-7 and TRBJ1-3; no reliable D call. CDR3 size: 13 residues. Germline assignment: CDR1 SSHAT and CDR2 FNYEAQ (reference sequence). Trimming stripped 4 bases from V and 2 bases from J, with 6 bases between. The full variable domain, completed using reference TRBV7-7 and TRBJ1-3, is GAGVSQSPRYKVTKRGQDVTLRCDPISSHATLYWYQQALGQGPEFLTYFNYEAQPDKSGLPSDRFSAERPEGSISTLTIQRTEQRDSAMYRCASSSSPGNTIYFGEGSWLTVV.

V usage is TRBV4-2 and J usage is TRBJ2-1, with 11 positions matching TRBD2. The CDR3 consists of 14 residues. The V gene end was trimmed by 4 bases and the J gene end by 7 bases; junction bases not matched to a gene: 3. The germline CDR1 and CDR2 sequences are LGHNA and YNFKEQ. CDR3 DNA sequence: TGTGCCAGCAGCCTCAGACTAGCGGGGAATGAGCAGTTCTTC. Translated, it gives CASSLRLAGNEQFF.

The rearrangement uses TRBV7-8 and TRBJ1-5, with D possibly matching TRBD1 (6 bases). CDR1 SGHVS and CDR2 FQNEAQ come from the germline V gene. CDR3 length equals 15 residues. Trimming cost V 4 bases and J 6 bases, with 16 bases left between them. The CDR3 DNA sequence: TGTGCCAGCAGCTCCGTCGGGGGGGCACTTCAGCCCCAGCATTTT. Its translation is CASSSVGGALQPQHF.

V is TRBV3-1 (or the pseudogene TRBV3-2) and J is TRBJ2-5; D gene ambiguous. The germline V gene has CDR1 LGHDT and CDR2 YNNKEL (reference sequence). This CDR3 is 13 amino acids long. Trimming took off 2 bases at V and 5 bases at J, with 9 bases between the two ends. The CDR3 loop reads CASSQLPRETQYF. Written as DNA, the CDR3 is TGTGCCAGCAGCCAACTCCCCCGGGAGACCCAGTACTTC.